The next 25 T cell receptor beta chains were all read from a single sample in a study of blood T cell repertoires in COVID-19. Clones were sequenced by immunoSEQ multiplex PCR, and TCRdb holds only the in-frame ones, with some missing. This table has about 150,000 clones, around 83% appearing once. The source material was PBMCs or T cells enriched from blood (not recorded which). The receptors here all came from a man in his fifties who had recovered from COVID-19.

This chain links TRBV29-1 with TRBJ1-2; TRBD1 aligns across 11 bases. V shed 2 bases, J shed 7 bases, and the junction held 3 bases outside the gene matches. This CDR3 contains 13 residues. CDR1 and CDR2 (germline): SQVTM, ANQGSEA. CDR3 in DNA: TGCAGCGTTGAACGCGGACAGGGGGCTGGCTACACCTTC. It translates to CSVERGQGAGYTF.

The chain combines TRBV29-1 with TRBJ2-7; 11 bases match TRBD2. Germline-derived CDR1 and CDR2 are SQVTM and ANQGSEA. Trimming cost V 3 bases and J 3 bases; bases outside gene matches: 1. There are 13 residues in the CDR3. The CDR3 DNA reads TGCAGCGTTGATGGGACTAGCGGCTACGAGCAGTACTTC. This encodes CSVDGTSGYEQYF.

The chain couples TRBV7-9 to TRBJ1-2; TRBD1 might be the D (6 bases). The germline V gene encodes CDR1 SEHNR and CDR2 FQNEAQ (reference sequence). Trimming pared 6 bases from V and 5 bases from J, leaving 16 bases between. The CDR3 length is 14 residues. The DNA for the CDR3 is TGTGCCAGCAGTTCCCGGGACAAGTTATATGGCTACACCTTC. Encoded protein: CASSSRDKLYGYTF.

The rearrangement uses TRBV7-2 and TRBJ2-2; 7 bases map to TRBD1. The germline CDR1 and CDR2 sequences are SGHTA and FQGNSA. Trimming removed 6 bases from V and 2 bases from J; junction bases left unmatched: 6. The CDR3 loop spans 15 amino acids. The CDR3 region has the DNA TGTGCCAGCAGTGACAGGGTCGAAAACACCGGGGAGCTGTTTTTT. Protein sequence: CASSDRVENTGELFF.

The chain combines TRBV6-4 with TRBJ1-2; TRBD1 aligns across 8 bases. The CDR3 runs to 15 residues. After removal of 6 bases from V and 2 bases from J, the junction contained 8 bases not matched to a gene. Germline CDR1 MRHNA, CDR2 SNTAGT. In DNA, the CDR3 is TGTGCCAGCAGAGCGGAGGACAGGGCCAACTATGGCTACACCTTC. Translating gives CASRAEDRANYGYTF.

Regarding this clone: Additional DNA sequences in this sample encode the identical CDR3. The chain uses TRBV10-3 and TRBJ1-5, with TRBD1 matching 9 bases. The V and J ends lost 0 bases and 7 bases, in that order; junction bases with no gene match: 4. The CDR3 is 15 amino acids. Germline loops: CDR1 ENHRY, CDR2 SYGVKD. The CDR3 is CAISESQGAGQPQHF. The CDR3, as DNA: TGTGCCATCAGTGAGTCACAGGGGGCAGGACAGCCCCAGCATTTT.

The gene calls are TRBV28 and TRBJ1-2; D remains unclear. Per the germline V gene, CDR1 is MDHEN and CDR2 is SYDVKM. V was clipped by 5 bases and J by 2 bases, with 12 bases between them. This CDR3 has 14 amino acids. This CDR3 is CASSPYTPNYGYTF. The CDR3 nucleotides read TGTGCCAGCAGTCCTTATACACCGAACTATGGCTACACCTTC.

CDR3 sequence reads: CASSLTGADGELFF. CDR3 nucleotide sequence: TGTGCCAGCAGCTTGACAGGGGCAGACGGGGAGCTGTTTTTT. V and J are TRBV5-5 and TRBJ2-2; 7 nucleotides match TRBD1. Germline V gene lookup returns CDR1 SGHKS and CDR2 YYEKEE (reference sequence). Unmatched junction bases numbered 4, after V lost 1 base and J lost 7 bases. The CDR3 extends over 14 amino acids.

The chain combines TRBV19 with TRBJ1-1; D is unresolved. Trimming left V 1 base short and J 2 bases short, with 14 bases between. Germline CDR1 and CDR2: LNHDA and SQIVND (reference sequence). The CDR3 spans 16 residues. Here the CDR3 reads CASSIGLGRENTEAFF. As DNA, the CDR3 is TGTGCCAGTAGTATAGGGTTGGGCAGAGAAAACACTGAAGCTTTCTTT.

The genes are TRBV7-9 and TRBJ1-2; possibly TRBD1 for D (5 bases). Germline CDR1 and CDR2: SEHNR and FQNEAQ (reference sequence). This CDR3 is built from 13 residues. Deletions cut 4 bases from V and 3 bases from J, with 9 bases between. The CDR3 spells CASSSSTDYGYTF. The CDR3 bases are TGTGCCAGCAGCTCTTCGACAGACTATGGCTACACCTTC.

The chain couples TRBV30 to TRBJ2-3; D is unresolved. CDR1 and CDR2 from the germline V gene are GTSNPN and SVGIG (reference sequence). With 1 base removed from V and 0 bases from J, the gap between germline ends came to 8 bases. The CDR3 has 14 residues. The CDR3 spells CAWSGWQSTDTQYF. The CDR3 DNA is TGTGCCTGGAGTGGATGGCAGAGCACAGATACGCAGTATTTT.

The CDR3 is CASSPQGGYQETQYF. The CDR3 DNA sequence: TGCGCCAGCAGTCCCCAGGGAGGCTACCAAGAGACCCAGTACTTC. The chain joins TRBV23-1 to TRBJ2-5, with TRBD2 as a possible D gene (6 bases). TRBV23-1 is filed as an ORF, its function uncertain. V lost 4 bases to trimming and J lost 0 bases, with 12 bases between them. The CDR3 is 15 amino acids.

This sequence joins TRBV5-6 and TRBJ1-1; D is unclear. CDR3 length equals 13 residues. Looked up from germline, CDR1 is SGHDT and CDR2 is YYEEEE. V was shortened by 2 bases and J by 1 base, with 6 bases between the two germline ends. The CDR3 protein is CASSFPRNTEAFF. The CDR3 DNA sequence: TGTGCCAGCAGCTTTCCTAGGAACACTGAAGCTTTCTTT.

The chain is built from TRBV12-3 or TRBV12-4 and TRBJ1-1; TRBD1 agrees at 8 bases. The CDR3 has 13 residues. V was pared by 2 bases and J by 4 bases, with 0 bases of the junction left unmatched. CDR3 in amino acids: CASSLQGATEAFF. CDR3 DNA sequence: TGTGCCAGCAGTTTACAGGGGGCCACTGAAGCTTTCTTT.

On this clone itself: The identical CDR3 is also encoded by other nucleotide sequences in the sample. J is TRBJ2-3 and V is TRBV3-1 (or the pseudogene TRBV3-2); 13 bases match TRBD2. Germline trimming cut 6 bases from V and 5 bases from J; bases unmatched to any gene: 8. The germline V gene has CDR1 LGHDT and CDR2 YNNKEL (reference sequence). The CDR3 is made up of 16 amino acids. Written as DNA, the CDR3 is TGTGCCAGCAGTCAAACTAGCGGGGGGGCCCAAGATACGCAGTATTTT. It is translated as CASSQTSGGAQDTQYF.

The CDR3 spells CASSVISNQPQHF. CDR3 sequence (DNA): TGTGCCAGCAGTGTTATAAGCAATCAGCCCCAGCATTTT. V usage is TRBV2 and J usage is TRBJ1-5; D is unclear. Per the germline V gene, CDR1 is SNHLY and CDR2 is FYNNEI. The CDR3 sequence is 13 residues long. The ends were cut back, 4 bases at V and 1 base at J, with 5 bases in the middle.

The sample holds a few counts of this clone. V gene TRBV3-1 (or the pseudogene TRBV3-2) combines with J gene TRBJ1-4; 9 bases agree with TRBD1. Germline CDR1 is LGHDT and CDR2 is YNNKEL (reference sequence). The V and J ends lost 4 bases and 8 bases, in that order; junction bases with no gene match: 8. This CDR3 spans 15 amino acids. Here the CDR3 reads CASSLRRTGEEKLFF. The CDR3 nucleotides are TGTGCCAGCAGCCTTAGACGGACAGGGGAGGAAAAACTGTTTTTT.

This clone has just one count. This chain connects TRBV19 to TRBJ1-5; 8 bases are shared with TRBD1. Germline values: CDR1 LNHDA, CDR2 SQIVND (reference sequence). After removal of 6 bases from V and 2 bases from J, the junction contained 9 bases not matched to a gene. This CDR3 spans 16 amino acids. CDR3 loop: CASRSRTGMGNQPQHF. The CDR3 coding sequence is TGTGCCAGTAGGAGCAGGACAGGGATGGGCAATCAGCCCCAGCATTTT.

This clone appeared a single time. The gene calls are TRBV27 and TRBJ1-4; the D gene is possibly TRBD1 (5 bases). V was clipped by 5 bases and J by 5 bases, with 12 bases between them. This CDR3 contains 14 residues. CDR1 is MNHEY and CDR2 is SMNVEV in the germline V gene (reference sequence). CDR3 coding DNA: TGTGCCAGCAGTCGCGGGACTCCGAATGAAAAACTGTTTTTT. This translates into CASSRGTPNEKLFF.

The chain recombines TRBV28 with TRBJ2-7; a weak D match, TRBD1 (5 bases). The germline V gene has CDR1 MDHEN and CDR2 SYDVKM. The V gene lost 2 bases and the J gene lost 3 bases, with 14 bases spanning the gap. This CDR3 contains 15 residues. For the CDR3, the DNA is TGTGCCAGCAGTTTAAGGGGCTTTCCAAACTACGAGCAGTACTTC. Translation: CASSLRGFPNYEQYF.

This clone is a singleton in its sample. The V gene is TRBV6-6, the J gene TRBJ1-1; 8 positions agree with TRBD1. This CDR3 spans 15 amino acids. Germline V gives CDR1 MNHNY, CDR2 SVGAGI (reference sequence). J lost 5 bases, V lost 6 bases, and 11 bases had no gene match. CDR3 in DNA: TGTGCCAGCAGATTCCTCCCGACAGGGGATACTGAAGCTTTCTTT. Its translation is CASRFLPTGDTEAFF.

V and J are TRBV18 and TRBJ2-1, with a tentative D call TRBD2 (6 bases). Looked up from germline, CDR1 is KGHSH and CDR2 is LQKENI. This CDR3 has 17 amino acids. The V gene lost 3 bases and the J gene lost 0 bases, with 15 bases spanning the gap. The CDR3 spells CASSPLPGRSSYNEQFF. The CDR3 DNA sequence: TGTGCCAGCTCACCGCTTCCGGGGAGGAGCTCCTACAATGAGCAGTTCTTC.

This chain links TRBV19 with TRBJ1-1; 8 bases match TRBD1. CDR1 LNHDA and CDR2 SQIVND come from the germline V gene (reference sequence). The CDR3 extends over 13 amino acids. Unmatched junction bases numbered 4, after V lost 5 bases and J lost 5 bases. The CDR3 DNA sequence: TGTGCCAGTAGTCAGGGGGCTTGGACTGAAGCTTTCTTT. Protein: CASSQGAWTEAFF.

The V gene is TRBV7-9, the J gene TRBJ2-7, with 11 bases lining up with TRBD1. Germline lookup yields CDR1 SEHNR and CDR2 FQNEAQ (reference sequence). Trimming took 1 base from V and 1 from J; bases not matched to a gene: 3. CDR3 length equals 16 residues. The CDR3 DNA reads TGTGCCAGCAGCTTAGTGGGGGACAGGGGGTCCTACGAGCAGTACTTC. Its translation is CASSLVGDRGSYEQYF.

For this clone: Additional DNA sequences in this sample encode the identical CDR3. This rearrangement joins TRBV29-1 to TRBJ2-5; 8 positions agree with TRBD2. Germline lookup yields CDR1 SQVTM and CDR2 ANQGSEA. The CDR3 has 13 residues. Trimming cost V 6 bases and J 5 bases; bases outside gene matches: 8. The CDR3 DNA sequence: TGCAGCGTCGTCGGGGGGGCAGGGGAGACCCAGTACTTC. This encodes CSVVGGAGETQYF.